The 8 T cell receptor beta chains below all came from one sample that was sequenced in a study of cytomegalovirus exposure and HLA in healthy donors. The PCR contained 60 Vbeta and 13 Jbeta primers. TCRdb keeps only in-frame clones here, not all; method: immunoSEQ multiplex PCR. The repertoire holds under 200,000 clones, with around 80% as singletons. Specimen: PBMCs. Receptors originate from a woman in her 40s in good health and CMV-seropositive.

The chain is built from TRBV6-5 and TRBJ2-5, with TRBD2 identical over 8 bases. The germline V gene encodes CDR1 MNHEY and CDR2 SVGAGI. The CDR3 contains 16 residues. The J segment lost 1 base and the V segment lost 0 bases, leaving 4 bases of the junction unmatched. As DNA, the CDR3 is TGTGCCAGCAGTTACTCCCTACTAGCGGCCCAAGAGACCCAGTACTTC. Its protein product is CASSYSLLAAQETQYF.

V usage is TRBV4-1 and J usage is TRBJ1-4; D may be TRBD1 (5 bases). This CDR3 spans 15 amino acids. Trimming cost V 0 bases and J 4 bases, with 9 bases left between them. Germline assignment: CDR1 MGHRA and CDR2 YSYEKL. The CDR3 sequence: CASSQEGTYNEKLFF. For the CDR3, the DNA is TGCGCCAGCAGCCAAGAAGGGACTTATAATGAAAAACTGTTTTTT.

The rearrangement links TRBV27 to TRBJ2-1; D possibly corresponds to TRBD2 (5 bases). The CDR3 sequence is 15 residues long. The V gene's germline CDR1 is MNHEY and CDR2 SMNVEV (reference sequence). The germline V and J ends were trimmed by 5 bases and 2 bases, with 13 bases remaining between them. CDR3 in DNA: TGTGCCAGCAGTGATCGCGGGCCCGCCTACAATGAGCAGTTCTTC. Its protein product is CASSDRGPAYNEQFF.

This clone has more than one count but fewer than ten. The V and J genes are TRBV27 and TRBJ2-1; D might be TRBD1 (5 bases). The germline V and J ends were trimmed by 4 bases and 0 bases, with 10 bases remaining between them. This CDR3 has 15 amino acids. CDR1 MNHEY and CDR2 SMNVEV come from the germline V gene (reference sequence). The CDR3 nucleotides are TGTGCCAGCAGTTACCTAGGGGACTCCTACAATGAGCAGTTCTTC. Amino acid sequence: CASSYLGDSYNEQFF.

In nucleotides, the CDR3 is TGTGCCAGCACCCCATCCACAGGGACCCCTTACGAGCAGTACTTC. Amino acids: CASTPSTGTPYEQYF. The chain has TRBV6-6 and TRBJ2-7; D might be TRBD1 (6 bases). Germline V gives CDR1 MNHNY, CDR2 SVGAGI (reference sequence). The CDR3 is made up of 15 amino acids. V was trimmed by 7 bases and J by 4 bases, leaving 20 bases between them.

The chain has TRBV7-6 and TRBJ1-2, with TRBD1 as a possible D gene (6 bases). Trimming shortened V by 4 bases and J by 3 bases, and 9 bases separated the two germline ends. The CDR3 is 13 amino acids. CDR1 is SGHVS and CDR2 is FNYEAQ in the germline V gene. The CDR3 region is CASSSDSYYGYTF. CDR3 sequence (DNA): TGTGCCAGCAGCTCGGACAGCTACTATGGCTACACCTTC.

On this clone: The same CDR3 also results from other DNA sequences found in this sample. The chain recombines TRBV6-5 with TRBJ1-5; no firm D call. V was pared by 2 bases and J by 0 bases, with 8 bases between. In germline, CDR1 is MNHEY, CDR2 SVGAGI. CDR3 length: 15 amino acids. DNA for the CDR3: TGTGCCAGCAGTTACGGAGGGAATAGCAATCAGCCCCAGCATTTT. It is translated as CASSYGGNSNQPQHF.

This clone has a single count. The rearrangement links TRBV5-8 to TRBJ2-7; D unresolved. This CDR3 contains 15 residues. CDR1 and CDR2 (germline): SGHTS, YDEGEE. V lost 1 base, J lost 4 bases, and 15 bases lay in between. The CDR3 DNA reads TGTGCCAGCAGCTTGAGCACCGCTTGGGCGTACGAGCAGTACTTC. Its translation: CASSLSTAWAYEQYF.